One and the same sample provided the 7 T cell receptor beta chains below, sequenced in a study of blood T cell repertoires in COVID-19. The method was immunoSEQ multiplex PCR; TCRdb's version includes in-frame clones alone and lacks a portion of them. The sample includes fewer than 250,000 clones, 75% to 85% of them seen just once. Input material: peripheral blood. These receptor sequences come from a woman aged 50 to 60 with acute or convalescent COVID-19.

V gene TRBV3-1 (or the pseudogene TRBV3-2) combines with J gene TRBJ1-1, with D maybe TRBD1 (5 bases). This CDR3 contains 15 residues. Looked up from germline, CDR1 is LGHDT and CDR2 is YNNKEL (reference sequence). Trimming took off 1 base at V and 0 bases at J, with 9 bases between the two ends. As DNA, the CDR3 is TGTGCCAGCAGCCAAGCTAAGGGGTTGAACACTGAAGCTTTCTTT. Translating it yields CASSQAKGLNTEAFF.

The CDR3 is CSVGDGSSYEQYF. The DNA for the CDR3 is TGCAGCGTTGGAGACGGGAGCTCCTACGAGCAGTACTTC. The chain combines TRBV29-1 with TRBJ2-7; possible D gene TRBD2, 6 bases. Deletions cut 4 bases from V and 0 bases from J, with 10 bases between. This CDR3 spans 13 amino acids. Per the germline V gene, CDR1 is SQVTM and CDR2 is ANQGSEA.

V is TRBV2 and J is TRBJ1-6, with D perhaps matching TRBD1 (6 bases). Germline CDR1 SNHLY, CDR2 FYNNEI. The V and J ends lost 7 bases and 10 bases respectively, with 8 bases between them. The CDR3 sequence is 11 residues long. The CDR3 loop is CASTQGSPLHF. The CDR3 region has the DNA TGTGCCAGCACGCAGGGGTCACCCCTCCACTTT.

In its sample, this clone was seen a few times. The V call is TRBV6-6, the J call TRBJ1-5, with a possible D match to TRBD1 (6 bases). V lost 2 bases, J lost 6 bases, and 11 bases lay in between. This CDR3 region has 14 residues. Germline V gene lookup returns CDR1 MNHNY and CDR2 SVGAGI (reference sequence). The CDR3 sequence is CASSYGTGSQPQHF. The CDR3 DNA reads as TGTGCCAGCAGTTACGGTACAGGGAGTCAGCCCCAGCATTTT.

The rearrangement uses TRBV20-1 and TRBJ2-1, with D maybe TRBD1 (6 bases). Germline loops: CDR1 DFQATT, CDR2 SNEGSKA (reference sequence). Trimming cost V 3 bases and J 6 bases, with 9 bases left between them. The CDR3 spans 12 residues. For the CDR3, the DNA is TGCAGTGCTAGTACAGGGCGCAATGAGCAGTTCTTC. It codes for CSASTGRNEQFF.

V gene TRBV3-1 (or the pseudogene TRBV3-2) combines with J gene TRBJ2-2, with 9 bases identical to TRBD1. V dropped 7 bases and J dropped 4; count of bases not matched to a gene: 7. Looked up from germline, CDR1 is LGHDT and CDR2 is YNNKEL (reference sequence). CDR3 length equals 15 residues. CDR3: CASTLGTGLTGELFF. CDR3 nucleotide sequence: TGTGCCAGCACTCTCGGGACAGGGCTCACCGGGGAGCTGTTTTTT.

A single count supports this clone. This chain links TRBV7-2 with TRBJ2-7; 7 bases map to TRBD1. Germline V gene lookup returns CDR1 SGHTA and CDR2 FQGNSA. V trimming: 5 bases; J trimming: 3 bases; junction bases outside the gene matches: 7. This CDR3 region has 14 residues. CDR3 region: CASSLHRDSYEQYF. In nucleotides, the CDR3 is TGTGCCAGCAGCCTACACCGGGACAGCTACGAGCAGTACTTC.